A single sample gave rise to the 10 T cell receptor beta chains below, sequenced in a study of T cell responses to AZD1222 COVID-19 vaccine. Here immunoSEQ multiplex PCR was the method, and the copy in TCRdb shows in-frame clones only, minus some. Among 150,000 to 200,000 clones listed, around nine tenths were seen once. Sequenced here: peripheral blood, sampled 28 days after the second AZD1222 dose. All receptors derive from an adult who received the AZD1222 COVID-19 vaccine.

This sequence joins TRBV4-1 and TRBJ2-2; D may correspond to TRBD1 or TRBD2 (6 bases each). V was cut by 0 bases and J by 6 bases, with 17 bases left in between. The CDR3 spans 17 residues. Germline V gene sequence: CDR1 MGHRA, CDR2 YSYEKL. CDR3 in amino acids: CASSQDLIGGIAGELFF. CDR3 bases: TGCGCCAGCAGCCAAGATCTCATAGGGGGGATCGCCGGGGAGCTGTTTTTT.

This clone occurred a few times. The V call is TRBV9, the J call TRBJ2-7, with 10 bases fitting TRBD2. The CDR3 has 15 residues. V lost 0 bases and J lost 3; bases outside the gene matches: 3. Per germline, CDR1 SGDLS and CDR2 YYNGEE. CDR3 coding DNA: TGTGCCAGCAGCGTAGCTTCTAGCGGGGGCTACGAGCAGTACTTC. Amino acid sequence: CASSVASSGGYEQYF.

This clone was counted between two and nine times. This chain joins TRBV5-1 and TRBJ2-1; TRBD1 matches 8 bases. Trimming removed 4 bases from V and 6 bases from J; junction bases left unmatched: 9. CDR3 length: 15 residues. From germline, CDR1 is SGHRS and CDR2 YFSETQ. CDR3 nucleotide sequence: TGCGCCAGCAGCCCTACCGGGACAGGTCTCAATGAGCAGTTCTTC. It codes for CASSPTGTGLNEQFF. Together with reference TRBV5-1 and TRBJ2-1, the CDR3 gives the full variable domain: KAGVTQTPRYLIKTRGQQVTLSCSPISGHRSVSWYQQTPGQGLQFLFEYFSETQRNKGNFPGRFSGRQFSNSRSEMNVSTLELGDSALYLCASSPTGTGLNEQFFGPGTRLTVL.

The chain has TRBV4-3 and TRBJ2-1; a possible D gene is TRBD2 (6 bases). Trimming cost V 0 bases and J 5 bases, with 11 bases left between them. The CDR3 extends over 15 amino acids. Germline values: CDR1 LGHNA, CDR2 YSLEER. The CDR3: CASSQDWLANNEQFF. The CDR3 DNA reads as TGCGCCAGCAGCCAAGATTGGCTAGCGAACAATGAGCAGTTCTTC.

This chain links TRBV6-5 with TRBJ1-6; D perhaps matches TRBD1 (6 bases). Germline assignment: CDR1 MNHEY and CDR2 SVGAGI. The CDR3 runs to 14 residues. V lost 6 bases, J lost 8 bases, and 14 bases lay in between. Written as DNA, the CDR3 is TGTGCCAGCAGGGGGGACACGTGGGATTCACCCCTCCACTTT. This gives the protein CASRGDTWDSPLHF.

In its sample, this clone was seen once. The V gene is TRBV29-1, the J gene TRBJ1-1; D ambiguous. Looked up from germline, CDR1 is SQVTM and CDR2 is ANQGSEA. Trimming took off 3 bases at V and 4 bases at J, with 0 bases between the two ends. The CDR3 covers 9 residues. The DNA for the CDR3 is TGCAGCGTTGACACTGAAGCTTTCTTT. Encoded protein: CSVDTEAFF.

This chain connects TRBV3-1 (or the pseudogene TRBV3-2) to TRBJ1-5; D unresolved. Deletions cut 0 bases from V and 3 bases from J, with 9 bases between. The CDR3 length is 15 residues. Germline V CDR1 and CDR2: LGHDT, YNNKEL (reference sequence). The CDR3 sequence is CASSQDGRINQPQHF. In DNA, the CDR3 is TGTGCCAGCAGCCAAGACGGCAGGATCAATCAGCCCCAGCATTTT.

The chain links TRBV19 to TRBJ2-7; 7 positions match TRBD2. V lost 8 bases, J lost 0 bases, and 13 bases stayed unmatched. CDR1 is LNHDA, CDR2 SQIVND, per germline (reference sequence). The CDR3 has 16 amino acids. CDR3: CASAGPGRGSSYEQYF. Here the CDR3 DNA reads TGTGCCAGTGCCGGACCGGGGAGGGGAAGCTCCTACGAGCAGTACTTC. The entire variable domain, with the rest obtained from reference TRBV19 and TRBJ2-7, is as follows: DGGITQSPKYLFRKEGQNVTLSCEQNLNHDAMYWYRQDPGQGLRLIYYSQIVNDFQKGDIAEGYSVSREKKESFPLTVTSAQKNPTAFYLCASAGPGRGSSYEQYFGPGTRLTVT.

The genes are TRBV3-1 (or the pseudogene TRBV3-2) and TRBJ1-2, with unresolved D. This CDR3 region has 12 residues. Trimming shortened V by 1 base and J by 5 bases, and 5 bases separated the two germline ends. Germline assignment: CDR1 LGHDT and CDR2 YNNKEL (reference sequence). DNA of the CDR3: TGTGCCAGCAGCCAAGCACAGTATGGCTACACCTTC. Amino acid sequence: CASSQAQYGYTF.

The rearrangement joins TRBV27 to TRBJ1-2; 10 positions match TRBD1. The CDR3 spans 13 residues. J lost 7 bases, V lost 5 bases, and 4 bases had no gene match. Germline-derived CDR1 and CDR2 are MNHEY and SMNVEV (reference sequence). CDR3 coding DNA: TGTGCCAGCAGTCTCCGGGACAGGGGTGGCTACACCTTC. Protein: CASSLRDRGGYTF.